These T cell receptor beta chains were read from a single sample in a study of blood T cell repertoires in COVID-19. Using immunoSEQ multiplex PCR, the repertoire was profiled, and TCRdb retains in-frame clones only, with some absent. This sample has around 39,000 clones, with over 80% found just once. Material: peripheral blood. All receptors come from a human donor in a cohort sampled during active COVID-19. CDR3s include the opening cysteine and the closing phenylalanine or tryptophan. The order of the fields is D gene, V gene, clone size, J gene, CDR3 DNA, CDR3 protein. D genes are given only for firm matches. Part of the rows lack a size; the others show once, few, many or a class for expanded clones.

TRBD1,TRBV10-3,once,TRBJ1-2,TGTGCCATCAGTGAGAAGGACAGGCCTTCCTATGGCTACACCTTC,CAISEKDRPSYGYTF
-,TRBV5-1,-,TRBJ1-4,TGCGCCAGCAGCTTCACTGCAGGGGCCAGCGAAAAACTGTTTTTT,CASSFTAGASEKLFF
-,TRBV5-1,-,TRBJ1-1,TGCGCCAGCAGCTTGGGACAGGAGAAAGCTTTCTTT,CASSLGQEKAFF
-,TRBV2,-,TRBJ1-2,TGTGCCAGCAGTGAAAGCACAGGGATCTATGGCTACACCTTC,CASSESTGIYGYTF
TRBD2,TRBV7-6,few,TRBJ2-3,TGTGCCAGCAGCTTAGAGTCTAGCGGGAGTATGGATACGCAGTATTTT,CASSLESSGSMDTQYF
-,TRBV4-3,-,TRBJ2-2,TGCGCCAGCAGCCAAGTTCAGAGGGGGGGGGAGCTGTTTTTT,CASSQVQRGGELFF
-,TRBV6-1,-,TRBJ1-1,TGTGCCAGCAGTGAACGGGACACTGAAGCTTTCTTT,CASSERDTEAFF
-,TRBV6-6,few,TRBJ1-1,TGTGCCAGCAGTTACACTCGCAACACTGAAGCTTTCTTT,CASSYTRNTEAFF
-,TRBV7-7,-,TRBJ2-2,TGTGCTAGCAGCTCAAGCACTAGAGCCACCGGGGAGCTGTTTTTT,CASSSSTRATGELFF
-,TRBV6-5,once,TRBJ2-5,TGTGCCAGCAGTAAACAGGGTATAGAGACCCAGTACTTC,CASSKQGIETQYF
TRBD2,TRBV5-1,few,TRBJ2-1,TGCGCCAGCAGCCCACCGGGACTAGCGGGAGGGCGTTCGGGACAGTTCTTC,CASSPPGLAGGRSGQFF
-,TRBV7-7,-,TRBJ2-7,TGTGCTAGCAGCCCCCGCCCCGGGACTGTGAGCTCCTACGAGCAGTACTTC,CASSPRPGTVSSYEQYF
-,TRBV2,-,TRBJ2-7,TGTGCCAGCAGGCGGACTGGGCCTCTCTACGAGCAGTACTTC,CASRRTGPLYEQYF
TRBD1,TRBV19,-,TRBJ1-6,TGTGCCAGTAGTAGTGGACAGGGGATAAGCTCACCCCTCCACTTT,CASSSGQGISSPLHF
-,TRBV4-1,few,TRBJ1-5,TGCGCCAGCAGCCAAGGAGGAGGGCACAATCAGCCCCAGCATTTT,CASSQGGGHNQPQHF
-,TRBV5-1,-,TRBJ2-7,TGCGCCAGCAGCTTGGCCAGGGGACCTCTACACGAGCAGTACTTC,CASSLARGPLHEQYF
TRBD1,TRBV20-1,-,TRBJ1-4,TGCAGTGTCAGGGGGCTTGAAAAACTGTTTTTT,CSVRGLEKLFF
TRBD1,TRBV12-5,once,TRBJ1-1,TGTGCTAGTGGTTTGGTACTCGGAAGGGGGCCCTTCCTGAACACTGAAGCTTTCTTT,CASGLVLGRGPFLNTEAFF
TRBD1,TRBV6-5,-,TRBJ2-1,TGTGCCAGCAGTTTTGACAGGGGGCTAAGTGAGCAGTTCTTC,CASSFDRGLSEQFF
-,TRBV21-1,-,TRBJ2-2,TGTGCCAGGGAACCGGACAGGGTGAACCTCACCGGGGAGCTGTTTTTT,CAREPDRVNLTGELFF
TRBD2,TRBV2,-,TRBJ2-1,TGTGCCACGCGGGGAAGCGGGGTACTTAGTGAGCAGTTCTTC,CATRGSGVLSEQFF
TRBD2,TRBV9,-,TRBJ2-1,TGTGCCAGCAGCCCTCAACTAGGACTAGTGTATGAGCAGTTCTTC,CASSPQLGLVYEQFF
-,TRBV27,-,TRBJ1-6,TGTGCCAGCAGTCCCCAGGCCGGCTCACCCCTCCACTTT,CASSPQAGSPLHF
TRBD2,TRBV9,-,TRBJ2-5,TGTGCCAGCAGCTTCGGACTAGCGGGGAGCGAGACCCAGTACTTC,CASSFGLAGSETQYF
-,TRBV6-5,-,TRBJ1-1,TGTGCCAGCAGTTACAGGTGGGAGGGCACTGAAGCTTTCTTT,CASSYRWEGTEAFF
-,TRBV19,-,TRBJ1-2,TGTGCCAGTAGTATACTGGGGGCCTTGACTGGCTACACCTTC,CASSILGALTGYTF
-,TRBV6-6,once,TRBJ2-7,TGTGCCAGCGGAGGCGATTACGAGCAGTACTTC,CASGGDYEQYF
-,TRBV6-2/TRBV6-3,-,TRBJ1-2,TGTGCCAGCAGTCGTCCCGTAGGGAGTGCTGGCTACACCTTC,CASSRPVGSAGYTF
TRBD2,TRBV3-1/TRBV3-2,-,TRBJ2-3,TGTGCCAGCAGCGGCCGGTGGAGCGGGAGACGCTCAGATACGCAGTATTTT,CASSGRWSGRRSDTQYF
-,TRBV7-9,-,TRBJ2-2,TGTGCCAGCAGCCTCGGCACGGGAGTTGCCCGCACCGGGGAGCTGTTTTTT,CASSLGTGVARTGELFF
TRBD1,TRBV7-9,-,TRBJ1-2,TGTGCCAGCAGCTCACAGGGGCTGGGGCGCTACACCTTC,CASSSQGLGRYTF
-,TRBV27,-,TRBJ2-6,TGTGCCAGCAGTGCTGACAATCCCTTCCTGGGTGGGGCCAACGTCCTGACTTTC,CASSADNPFLGGANVLTF
-,TRBV5-1,-,TRBJ2-2,TGCGCCAGCAGCTGGCGGGGTCAGAACACCGGGGAGCTGTTTTTT,CASSWRGQNTGELFF
TRBD1,TRBV6-5,-,TRBJ1-5,TGTGCCAGCAGGGGACAGGGATTAACGCCCCAGCATTTT,CASRGQGLTPQHF
-,TRBV6-1,-,TRBJ2-5,TGTGCCAGCAGTGAAGTTAGGGGGAAAGAGACCCAGTACTTC,CASSEVRGKETQYF
TRBD1,TRBV29-1,-,TRBJ2-7,TGCAGCGTTGATGTCCCTAGAAGTGACAGGGCTGGGTACGAGCAGTACTTC,CSVDVPRSDRAGYEQYF
-,TRBV12-3/TRBV12-4,-,TRBJ1-5,TGTGCCAGTGGAGGCGGCTGGGATCAGCCCCAGCATTTT,CASGGGWDQPQHF
TRBD1,TRBV5-4,-,TRBJ2-5,TGTGCCAGCAGCGCAGGGGACAGGGGTTTTTCTGAGACCCAGTACTTC,CASSAGDRGFSETQYF
TRBD2,TRBV28,-,TRBJ2-4,TGTGCCAGCAGTTTTCGGGAGGGCAAAAACATTCAGTACTTC,CASSFREGKNIQYF
-,TRBV7-8,-,TRBJ2-1,TGTGCCAGCAGCCCACCCTTTGAGGCGTCAAGCTCCTACAATGAGCAGTTCTTC,CASSPPFEASSSYNEQFF
TRBD1,TRBV27,-,TRBJ1-2,TGTGCCAGCAGACGACAGGGGAGAATACATGGCTACACCTTC,CASRRQGRIHGYTF
-,TRBV21-1,-,TRBJ2-7,TGTGCCAGCAGCAAAGTATTCGACAGATACTACGAGCAGTACTTC,CASSKVFDRYYEQYF
-,TRBV28,-,TRBJ1-1,TGTGCCAGCAGTTTGAGCGGGGGCTCCAACACTGAAGCTTTCTTT,CASSLSGGSNTEAFF
TRBD1,TRBV5-1,-,TRBJ1-4,TGCGCCAGCAGCCAGGACAGGGTGAATGAAAAACTGTTTTTT,CASSQDRVNEKLFF
TRBD2,TRBV7-8,once,TRBJ2-7,TGTGCCAGCAGCTCCCGACTAGCGGGAGTCACCAACGAGCAGTACTTC,CASSSRLAGVTNEQYF
TRBD1,TRBV5-4,-,TRBJ2-5,TGTGCCAGCAGACTGGACCCAGGGGGCAACCAAGAGACCCAGTACTTC,CASRLDPGGNQETQYF
-,TRBV14,-,TRBJ1-6,TGTGCCAGCAGCCACTCAGGGTTATATGATTCACCCCTCCACTTT,CASSHSGLYDSPLHF
-,TRBV5-8,-,TRBJ2-3,TGTGCCAGCAGCTTGGCCCTTGGGACAAGCACAGATACGCAGTATTTT,CASSLALGTSTDTQYF
TRBD2,TRBV11-2,-,TRBJ2-7,TGTGCCAGCAGCTTAGCCCAGACTAGCCCCTACGAGCAGTACTTC,CASSLAQTSPYEQYF
-,TRBV28,-,TRBJ1-2,TGTGCCAGCAGTCTCCCCGGACAACTTAACTATGGCTACACCTTC,CASSLPGQLNYGYTF